The next 23 T cell receptor beta chains were all read from a single sample in a study of blood T cell repertoires in COVID-19. Data came from immunoSEQ multiplex PCR; TCRdb stores just in-frame clones and leaves some out. This sample has some 100,000 clones, with around nine tenths found just once. The material sequenced was peripheral blood. All receptors come from a woman aged 70-85 years with acute or convalescent COVID-19.

The chain joins TRBV27 to TRBJ2-7; TRBD2 matches 7 bases. The V segment lost 2 bases and the J segment 4 bases; nucleotides outside the gene matches: 17. The CDR3 extends over 18 amino acids. Per germline, CDR1 MNHEY and CDR2 SMNVEV (reference sequence). The CDR3: CASSLISGGGGAAYEQYF. Here the CDR3 DNA reads TGTGCCAGCAGTTTAATCTCTGGCGGGGGAGGAGCCGCATACGAGCAGTACTTC.

The rearrangement joins TRBV24-1 to TRBJ2-2; TRBD1 matches 9 bases. CDR1 is KGHDR, CDR2 SFDVKD, per germline. The CDR3 covers 18 residues. V shed 6 bases and J 6 bases; nucleotides not matched to a gene: 16. CDR3 loop: CATSLTGTGFPEAGELFF. The CDR3 region has the DNA TGTGCCACCAGTTTAACCGGGACAGGGTTCCCTGAGGCCGGGGAGCTGTTTTTT.

The table lists this clone with a count of one. The chain combines TRBV7-8 with TRBJ2-3; 10 nucleotides align to TRBD2. J was trimmed by 5 bases and V by 5 bases; bases with no gene match: 10. Germline CDR1 is SGHVS and CDR2 is FQNEAQ. The CDR3 length is 16 residues. CDR3 residues: CASSLKREGLGDTQYF. The CDR3, as DNA: TGTGCCAGCAGCCTTAAGCGGGAGGGCCTGGGAGATACGCAGTATTTT.

Here the CDR3 DNA reads TGCGCCAGCAGCCAAGATGCTAGCGGGAGGGCCGATACGCAGTATTTT. This gives the protein CASSQDASGRADTQYF. This sequence joins TRBV4-1 and TRBJ2-3; 12 bases are a match to TRBD2. The junction had 4 bases not matched to a gene; V was cut back by 0 bases and J by 6 bases. The germline gives CDR1 MGHRA, CDR2 YSYEKL. The CDR3 has 16 amino acids.

The rearrangement joins TRBV6-4 to TRBJ2-2, with 9 bases lining up with TRBD1. After removal of 4 bases from V and 9 bases from J, the junction contained 9 bases not matched to a gene. The CDR3 runs to 15 residues. Germline V gene sequence: CDR1 MRHNA, CDR2 SNTAGT. The CDR3 DNA reads as TGTGCCAGCAGTGTTGGGACAGGGATCGACCGGGAGCTGTTTTTT. Translation gives CASSVGTGIDRELFF.

The chain recombines TRBV7-3 with TRBJ2-7, with 10 nucleotides matching TRBD1. Germline trimming cut 5 bases from V and 0 bases from J; bases unmatched to any gene: 4. The CDR3 has 15 amino acids. Germline CDR1 and CDR2: SGHTA and FQGTGA. CDR3 in amino acids: CASSPTGGASYEQYF. Written as DNA, the CDR3 is TGTGCCAGCAGCCCGACAGGGGGCGCCTCCTACGAGCAGTACTTC. Full variable domain (remainder filled in from reference TRBV7-3 and TRBJ2-7): GAGVSQTPSNKVTEKGKYVELRCDPISGHTALYWYRQSLGQGPEFLIYFQGTGAADDSGLPNDRFFAVRPEGSVSTLKIQRTERGDSAVYLCASSPTGGASYEQYFGPGTRLTVT.

This chain joins TRBV5-4 and TRBJ2-4; D possibly corresponds to TRBD2 (5 bases). Trimming stripped 1 base from V and 3 bases from J, with 14 bases between. Per the germline V gene, CDR1 is SGHNT and CDR2 is YYREEE (reference sequence). The CDR3 totals 16 residues. As DNA, the CDR3 is TGTGCCAGCAGCTTGACTTCGGGATCTAACAAAAACATTCAGTACTTC. Translated: CASSLTSGSNKNIQYF.

J is TRBJ2-7 and V is TRBV27, with 7 nucleotides matching TRBD2. V trimming: 4 bases; J trimming: 1 base; junction bases outside the gene matches: 13. Germline CDR1 reads MNHEY; CDR2 reads SMNVEV (reference sequence). The CDR3 sequence is 17 residues long. CDR3 DNA sequence: TGTGCCAGCAGTTCACATACTACTAGCGCTTCATCCTACGAGCAGTACTTC. This sequence encodes CASSSHTTSASSYEQYF.

This rearrangement joins TRBV27 to TRBJ1-2, with 8 bases matching TRBD1. The V and J ends lost 5 bases and 4 bases, in that order; junction bases with no gene match: 12. The length of the CDR3 is 16 residues. Germline CDR1 is MNHEY and CDR2 is SMNVEV (reference sequence). CDR3 DNA: TGTGCCAGCAGTCTATACCTGACAGGGGATATCTATGGCTACACCTTC. Its protein product is CASSLYLTGDIYGYTF.

The J gene is TRBJ1-2, the V gene TRBV7-3; 7 positions agree with TRBD1. Germline V lookup: CDR1 SGHTA, CDR2 FQGTGA. J gave up 4 bases and V 5 bases, and 7 bases lay outside the gene matches. This CDR3 region has 14 residues. The CDR3 region is CASSPGTDLYGYTF. CDR3 nucleotide sequence: TGTGCCAGCAGCCCAGGGACAGACCTCTATGGCTACACCTTC. The full variable domain, completed using reference TRBV7-3 and TRBJ1-2, is GAGVSQTPSNKVTEKGKYVELRCDPISGHTALYWYRQSLGQGPEFLIYFQGTGAADDSGLPNDRFFAVRPEGSVSTLKIQRTERGDSAVYLCASSPGTDLYGYTFGSGTRLTVV.

This clone has only a few counts. In nucleotides, the CDR3 is TGTGCCAGCGCCCCGGGACAGGGATTTTCACCCCTCCACTTT. Translated: CASAPGQGFSPLHF. V gene TRBV2 combines with J gene TRBJ1-6, with TRBD1 identical over 9 bases. This CDR3 has 14 residues. V gave up 8 bases and J gave up 9 bases; unmatched junction bases: 8. CDR1 is SNHLY and CDR2 is FYNNEI in the germline V gene.

The genes are TRBV24-1 and TRBJ1-2, with TRBD1 as a possible D gene (6 bases). Trimming shortened V by 4 bases and J by 4 bases, and 15 bases separated the two germline ends. This CDR3 has 15 residues. The germline V gene encodes CDR1 KGHDR and CDR2 SFDVKD. The CDR3, as DNA: TGTGCCACCAGTGACCAGACAGGCGAGGGCTATGGCTACACCTTC. This sequence encodes CATSDQTGEGYGYTF.

V is TRBV5-1 and J is TRBJ2-5; 8 bases fit TRBD1. There are 16 residues in the CDR3. Germline lookup yields CDR1 SGHRS and CDR2 YFSETQ. V gave up 0 bases and J gave up 5 bases; unmatched junction bases: 9. CDR3 sequence reads: CASSLASGGHGETQYF. As DNA, the CDR3 is TGCGCCAGCAGCTTGGCTTCAGGGGGCCATGGGGAGACCCAGTACTTC.

The chain recombines TRBV19 with TRBJ1-4; no clear D gene. The V and J ends lost 5 bases and 0 bases respectively, with 10 bases between them. Germline V lookup: CDR1 LNHDA, CDR2 SQIVND (reference sequence). This CDR3 is 15 amino acids long. CDR3 region: CASSLYGATNEKLFF. In nucleotides, the CDR3 is TGTGCCAGTAGTCTGTACGGGGCAACTAATGAAAAACTGTTTTTT.

V usage is TRBV7-6 and J usage is TRBJ2-3; TRBD2 aligns across 13 bases. The V gene's germline CDR1 is SGHVS and CDR2 FNYEAQ. The trim removed 5 bases at V and 2 bases at J, leaving 4 bases unmatched. The CDR3 length is 16 residues. The CDR3, as DNA: TGTGCCAGCAGCCTCGGACTAGCGGGAGCCACAGATACGCAGTATTTT. Translating it yields CASSLGLAGATDTQYF.

CDR3 sequence reads: CASSSRLSSTDTQYF. Written as DNA, the CDR3 is TGTGCCAGCAGTTCTAGACTTTCTAGCACAGATACGCAGTATTTT. This chain connects TRBV6-5 to TRBJ2-3; no clear D gene. Germline CDR1 reads MNHEY; CDR2 reads SVGAGI. Trimming removed 4 bases from V and 0 bases from J, with 11 bases in between. This CDR3 is 15 amino acids long.

The V gene is TRBV19, the J gene TRBJ2-7, with D uncertain. With 11 bases removed from V and 4 bases from J, the gap between germline ends came to 9 bases. From germline, CDR1 is LNHDA and CDR2 SQIVND (reference sequence). CDR3 length: 10 amino acids. The CDR3, as DNA: TGTGCCTCTGGGCAGTACGAGCAGTACTTC. Its protein is CASGQYEQYF.

This sequence joins TRBV19 and TRBJ1-5, with D uncertain. The CDR3 runs to 12 residues. Germline values: CDR1 LNHDA, CDR2 SQIVND (reference sequence). V gave up 3 bases and J gave up 7 bases, with 7 bases separating them. DNA of the CDR3: TGTGCCAGTAGTATTTATTTCCAGCCCCAGCATTTT. It is translated as CASSIYFQPQHF.

This chain connects TRBV7-9 to TRBJ2-7; perhaps TRBD2 as D (6 bases). V dropped 3 bases and J dropped 0 bases, with 15 bases sitting between them. Germline values: CDR1 SEHNR, CDR2 FQNEAQ (reference sequence). This CDR3 is 16 amino acids long. The CDR3 spells CASSFRRGAHSYEQYF. The CDR3 DNA is TGTGCCAGCAGCTTCAGGCGCGGGGCCCACTCCTACGAGCAGTACTTC.

In its sample, this clone was seen once. V usage is TRBV28 and J usage is TRBJ2-4, with 13 bases lining up with TRBD2. V lost 5 bases and J lost 7; bases outside the gene matches: 2. The CDR3 has 14 amino acids. The germline V gene encodes CDR1 MDHEN and CDR2 SYDVKM. CDR3 region: CASSQGLAGNIQYF. CDR3 DNA: TGTGCCAGCAGTCAGGGACTAGCGGGGAACATTCAGTACTTC.

V usage is TRBV10-3 and J usage is TRBJ1-2; maybe TRBD1 (5 bases). There are 15 residues in the CDR3. Germline loops: CDR1 ENHRY, CDR2 SYGVKD. V shed 2 bases and J shed 3 bases, with 13 bases lying between them. Here the CDR3 reads CAISENGGWDYGYTF. The CDR3 nucleotides read TGTGCCATCAGTGAGAATGGGGGGTGGGACTATGGCTACACCTTC.

V and J are TRBV24-1 and TRBJ2-3, with 7 bases lining up with TRBD1. Germline V gene lookup returns CDR1 KGHDR and CDR2 SFDVKD. V dropped 9 bases and J dropped 2; count of bases not matched to a gene: 10. This CDR3 has 15 amino acids. CDR3 sequence reads: CATSFGQETTDTQYF. As DNA, the CDR3 is TGTGCCACCTCCTTTGGACAGGAGACCACAGATACGCAGTATTTT.

This clone was seen a single time. The chain carries TRBV18 and TRBJ1-4; the match to TRBD1 covers 7 bases. The ends lost 2 bases at V and 6 bases at J; junction bases unmatched: 9. Germline lookup yields CDR1 KGHSH and CDR2 LQKENI. This CDR3 has 16 amino acids. In DNA form, the CDR3 reads TGTGCCAGCTCACCATTAGGGGGCTCGGTGGATGAAAAACTGTTTTTT. This gives the protein CASSPLGGSVDEKLFF.